What follows is one TCR beta chain and its context. Diagnoses used clinical symptoms, serum thyroxine and TRAb, thyroid ultrasound and orbital computed tomography. RNA transcripts gave rise to amplified TCR beta CDR3 regions. A set of HTBI primers served as the primers for a first-round RT-PCR of the TCR CDR3. TCRdb reanalysed the multiplex PCR reads using MiXCR and keeps one entry per CDR3 protein. The repertoire holds around 300,000 distinct CDR3 sequences, with about 15% as singletons. This entry belongs to a study of T cells in Graves' hyperthyroidism and ophthalmopathy. V was pared by 3 bases and J by 5 bases, with 18 bases between. CDR3 length equals 15 residues. Germline CDR1 SGHRS, CDR2 YFSETQ.

The receptor's source is a woman aged 30 to 39 with Graves' hyperthyroidism. The V gene is TRBV5-1, the J gene TRBJ2-7; D possibly matches TRBD1 or TRBD2 (5 bases each). Sequenced: blood. DNA of the CDR3: TGCGCCAGCAGCTCCCCGGGACGCTTAGGTAACGAGCAGTACTTC. Translating gives CASSSPGRLGNEQYF. Looking up the rest from reference TRBV5-1 and TRBJ2-7 gives the full variable domain: KAGVTQTPRYLIKTRGQQVTLSCSPISGHRSVSWYQQTPGQGLQFLFEYFSETQRNKGNFPGRFSGRQFSNSRSEMNVSTLELGDSALYLCASSSPGRLGNEQYFGPGTRLTVT.